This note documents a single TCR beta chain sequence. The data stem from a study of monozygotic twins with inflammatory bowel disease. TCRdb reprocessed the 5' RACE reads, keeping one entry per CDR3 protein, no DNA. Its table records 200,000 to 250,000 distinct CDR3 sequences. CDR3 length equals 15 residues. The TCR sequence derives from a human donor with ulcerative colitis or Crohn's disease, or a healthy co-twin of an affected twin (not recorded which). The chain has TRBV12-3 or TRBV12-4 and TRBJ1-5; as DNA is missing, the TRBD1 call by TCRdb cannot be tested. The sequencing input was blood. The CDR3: CASSLSGGGIQPQHF.